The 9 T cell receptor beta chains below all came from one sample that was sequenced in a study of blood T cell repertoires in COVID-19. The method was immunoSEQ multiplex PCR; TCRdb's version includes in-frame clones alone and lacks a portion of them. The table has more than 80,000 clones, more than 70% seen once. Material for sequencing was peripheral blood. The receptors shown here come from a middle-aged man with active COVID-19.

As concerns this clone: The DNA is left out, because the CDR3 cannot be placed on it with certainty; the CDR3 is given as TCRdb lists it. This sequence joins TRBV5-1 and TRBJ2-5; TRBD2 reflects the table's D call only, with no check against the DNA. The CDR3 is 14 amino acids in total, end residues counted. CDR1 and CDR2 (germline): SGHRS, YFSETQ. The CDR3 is CASSLDVAGGAPYF.

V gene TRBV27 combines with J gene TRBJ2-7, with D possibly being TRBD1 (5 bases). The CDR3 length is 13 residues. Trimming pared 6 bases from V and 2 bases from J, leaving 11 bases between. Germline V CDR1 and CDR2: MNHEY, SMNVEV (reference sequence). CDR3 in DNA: TGTGCCAGCAGGGGGCCAGGCACCTACGAGCAGTACTTC. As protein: CASRGPGTYEQYF.

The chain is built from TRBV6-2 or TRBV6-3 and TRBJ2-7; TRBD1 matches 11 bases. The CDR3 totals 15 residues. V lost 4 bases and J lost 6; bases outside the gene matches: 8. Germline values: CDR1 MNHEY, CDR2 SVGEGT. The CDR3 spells CASSLWTGGAGEQYF. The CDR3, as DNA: TGTGCCAGCAGTTTATGGACAGGGGGCGCGGGCGAGCAGTACTTC.

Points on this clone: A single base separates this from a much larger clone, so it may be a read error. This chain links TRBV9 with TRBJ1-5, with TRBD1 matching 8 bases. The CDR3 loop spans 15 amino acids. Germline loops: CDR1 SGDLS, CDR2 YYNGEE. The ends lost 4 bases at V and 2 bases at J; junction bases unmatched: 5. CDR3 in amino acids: CASSLTGDGNQPQHF. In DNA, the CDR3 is TGTGCCAGCAGCTTGACAGGGGACGGCAATCAGCCCCAGCATTTT. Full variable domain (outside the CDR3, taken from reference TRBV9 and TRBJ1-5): DSGVTQTPKHLITATGQRVTLRCSPRSGDLSVYWYQQSLDQGLQFLIQYYNGEERAKGNILERFSAQQFPDLHSELNLSSLELGDSALYFCASSLTGDGNQPQHFGDGTRLSIL.

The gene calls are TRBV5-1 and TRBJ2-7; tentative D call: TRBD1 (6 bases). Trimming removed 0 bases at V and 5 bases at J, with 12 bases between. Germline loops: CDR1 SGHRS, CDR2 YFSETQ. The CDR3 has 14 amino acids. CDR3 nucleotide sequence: TGCGCCAGCAGCTTGGAACCAGGGGCCAACGAGCAGTACTTC. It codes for CASSLEPGANEQYF.

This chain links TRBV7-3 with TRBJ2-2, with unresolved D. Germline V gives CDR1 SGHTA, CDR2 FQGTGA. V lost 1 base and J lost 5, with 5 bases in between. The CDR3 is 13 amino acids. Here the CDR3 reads CASSLSSTGELFF. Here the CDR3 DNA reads TGTGCCAGCAGCTTAAGTTCGACCGGGGAGCTGTTTTTT.

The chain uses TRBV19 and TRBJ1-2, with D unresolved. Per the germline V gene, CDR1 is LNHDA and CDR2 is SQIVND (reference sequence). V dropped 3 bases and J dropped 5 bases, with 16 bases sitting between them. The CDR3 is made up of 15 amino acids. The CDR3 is CASSIAHGPGYGYTF. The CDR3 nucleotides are TGTGCCAGTAGTATCGCCCACGGTCCAGGATATGGCTACACCTTC.

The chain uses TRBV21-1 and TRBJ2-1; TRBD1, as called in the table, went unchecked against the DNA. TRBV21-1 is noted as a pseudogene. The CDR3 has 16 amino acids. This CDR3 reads CASSTHGDRPYNEQFF. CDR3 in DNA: TGTGCCAGCAGTACTCATGGGGACAGGCCATACAATGAGCAGTTCTTC.

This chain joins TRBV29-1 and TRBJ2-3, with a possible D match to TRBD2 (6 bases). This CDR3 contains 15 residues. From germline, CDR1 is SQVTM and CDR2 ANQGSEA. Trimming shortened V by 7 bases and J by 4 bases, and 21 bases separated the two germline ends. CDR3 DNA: TGCAGCGCAATGTTGGGAGCGGGCGGGCCAGATACGCAGTATTTT. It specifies CSAMLGAGGPDTQYF.